One sample yielded the 29 T cell receptor beta chains listed below, sequenced in a study of blood T cell repertoires in COVID-19. The assay was immunoSEQ multiplex PCR, and TCRdb's table has in-frame clones only and misses some. The sample lists under 300,000 clones; around 90% were seen once. The sequenced sample was PBMCs or T cells enriched from blood (not recorded which). These receptors were collected from a woman aged 25 to 39 who had recovered from COVID-19.

The rearrangement links TRBV6-5 to TRBJ1-6; a possible D gene is TRBD1 (6 bases). Trimming left V 4 bases short and J 1 base short, with 11 bases between. CDR3 size: 16 residues. Germline lookup yields CDR1 MNHEY and CDR2 SVGAGI. This CDR3 reads CASSFDRKSYNSPLHF. CDR3 nucleotides: TGTGCCAGCAGTTTCGACAGGAAGTCCTATAATTCACCCCTCCACTTT.

In its sample, this clone was seen once. This sequence joins TRBV14 and TRBJ2-1; 9 nucleotides align to TRBD2. The CDR3 length is 16 residues. The V gene's germline CDR1 is SGHDN and CDR2 FVKESK. Germline trimming cut 3 bases from V and 0 bases from J; bases unmatched to any gene: 3. DNA of the CDR3: TGTGCCAGCAGCCATCTTAGCGGGAGCTCCTACAATGAGCAGTTCTTC. Residues: CASSHLSGSSYNEQFF.

The chain employs TRBV5-5 and TRBJ1-5, with 7 positions matching TRBD1. Trimming at V came to 6 bases and at J to 1 base, leaving 7 bases not matched to a gene. The germline gives CDR1 SGHKS, CDR2 YYEKEE (reference sequence). The CDR3 covers 15 residues. The CDR3: CASNTGDGSNQPQHF. The CDR3 DNA reads as TGTGCCAGCAACACAGGGGATGGGAGCAATCAGCCCCAGCATTTT. The full variable domain, completed using reference TRBV5-5 and TRBJ1-5, is DAGVTQSPTHLIKTRGQQVTLRCSPISGHKSVSWYQQVLGQGPQFIFQYYEKEERGRGNFPDRFSARQFPNYSSELNVNALLLGDSALYLCASNTGDGSNQPQHFGDGTRLSIL.

In nucleotides, the CDR3 is TGTGCCAGCAGCGTCACAGGGGATAGCAATCAGCCCCAGCATTTT. This encodes CASSVTGDSNQPQHF. V gene TRBV9 combines with J gene TRBJ1-5, with 7 bases aligning to TRBD1. The V gene's germline CDR1 is SGDLS and CDR2 YYNGEE. The J segment lost 0 bases and the V segment lost 2 bases, leaving 2 bases of the junction unmatched. This CDR3 is 15 amino acids long.

The chain carries TRBV27 and TRBJ2-1; TRBD1 matches 8 bases. The V gene's germline CDR1 is MNHEY and CDR2 SMNVEV (reference sequence). The CDR3 sequence is 16 residues long. V dropped 2 bases and J dropped 6; count of bases not matched to a gene: 9. The DNA for the CDR3 is TGTGCCAGCAGTTTAGGCGCAGGGGGCGGATTCAATGAGCAGTTCTTC. Protein: CASSLGAGGGFNEQFF.

J is TRBJ2-2 and V is TRBV27, with 7 bases identical to TRBD1. Trimming cost V 6 bases and J 6 bases; bases outside gene matches: 7. Germline lookup yields CDR1 MNHEY and CDR2 SMNVEV (reference sequence). There are 14 residues in the CDR3. The chain's CDR3 is CASRGGWFPGELFF. As DNA, the CDR3 is TGTGCCAGCAGAGGGGGCTGGTTTCCCGGGGAGCTGTTTTTT.

This clone has just a few counts. This chain connects TRBV27 to TRBJ1-1; 8 bases are a match to TRBD1. Trimming at V came to 4 bases and at J to 5 bases, leaving 9 bases not matched to a gene. Germline CDR1 is MNHEY and CDR2 is SMNVEV (reference sequence). CDR3 length equals 15 residues. Here the CDR3 reads CASSWAGGARTEAFF. In DNA form, the CDR3 reads TGTGCCAGCAGTTGGGCAGGGGGCGCGAGGACTGAAGCTTTCTTT.

This clone was picked up a small number of times. This chain links TRBV5-1 with TRBJ1-1; 9 nucleotides agree with TRBD1. CDR1 is SGHRS and CDR2 is YFSETQ in the germline V gene. The CDR3 spans 14 residues. V lost 7 bases, J lost 4 bases, and 8 bases stayed unmatched. The CDR3 region is CASETGTGTTEAFF. As DNA, the CDR3 is TGCGCCAGCGAAACCGGGACAGGGACCACTGAAGCTTTCTTT.

The V gene is TRBV4-1, the J gene TRBJ2-3, with D possibly being TRBD1 (6 bases). CDR1 and CDR2 (germline): MGHRA, YSYEKL. The CDR3 totals 13 residues. Trimming cost V 3 bases and J 6 bases, with 10 bases left between them. CDR3 DNA: TGCGCCAGCAGCCATGAGGGGGTGGATACGCAGTATTTT. Encoded protein: CASSHEGVDTQYF.

This chain joins TRBV19 and TRBJ1-6, with TRBD1 matching over 9 bases. From germline, CDR1 is LNHDA and CDR2 SQIVND (reference sequence). The CDR3 consists of 15 residues. V lost 5 bases and J lost 10; bases outside the gene matches: 9. Written as DNA, the CDR3 is TGTGCCAGTAGTTACACAGGGGGCGCGAACTCACCCCTCCACTTT. Its translation: CASSYTGGANSPLHF.

The chain combines TRBV23-1 with TRBJ1-2, with a weak D call TRBD1 (6 bases). TRBV23-1 counts as an open reading frame of uncertain function. CDR3 size: 17 residues. V was trimmed by 2 bases and J by 7 bases, leaving 23 bases between them. The CDR3 spells CASSQGRQERLEIGYTF. In DNA, the CDR3 is TGCGCCAGCAGTCAAGGCCGACAGGAGAGGTTGGAAATTGGCTACACCTTC.

V usage is TRBV4-1 and J usage is TRBJ2-3; tentative D call: TRBD1 (6 bases). CDR3 length equals 15 residues. Per the germline V gene, CDR1 is MGHRA and CDR2 is YSYEKL. V gave up 3 bases and J gave up 5 bases, with 15 bases separating them. CDR3 sequence: CASSQALPQGDTQYF. DNA of the CDR3: TGCGCCAGCAGCCAGGCCCTTCCACAGGGAGATACGCAGTATTTT.

The chain uses TRBV12-5 and TRBJ1-1; TRBD1 matches at 7 bases. Trimming took 1 base from V and 5 from J; bases not matched to a gene: 10. The CDR3 extends over 16 amino acids. Germline values: CDR1 LGHNT, CDR2 FRNRAP. CDR3 sequence: CASGLGQGRVETEAFF. CDR3 coding DNA: TGTGCTAGTGGTTTGGGACAGGGAAGGGTAGAAACTGAAGCTTTCTTT.

V and J are TRBV27 and TRBJ1-2; D unclear. Trimming left V 2 bases short and J 1 base short, with 8 bases between. This CDR3 has 14 amino acids. Germline V lookup: CDR1 MNHEY, CDR2 SMNVEV (reference sequence). DNA for the CDR3: TGTGCCAGCAGTTTAGCCGGAGGTAACTATGGCTACACCTTC. It is translated as CASSLAGGNYGYTF.

The chain couples TRBV4-1 to TRBJ1-1; the match to TRBD1 covers 9 bases. With V trimmed by 3 bases and J by 1 base, 6 bases remained unmatched. The CDR3 extends over 16 amino acids. The germline CDR1 and CDR2 sequences are MGHRA and YSYEKL. CDR3 in amino acids: CASSQLQGAENTEAFF. DNA of the CDR3: TGCGCCAGCAGCCAGCTACAGGGGGCGGAGAACACTGAAGCTTTCTTT.

The CDR3 loop reads CASSLDSTLEAFF. The CDR3 DNA is TGTGCCAGCAGTTTAGACTCCACGCTTGAAGCTTTCTTT. The chain couples TRBV28 to TRBJ1-1; unclear D gene. In germline, CDR1 is MDHEN, CDR2 SYDVKM. The CDR3 spans 13 residues. Trimming pared 2 bases from V and 7 bases from J, leaving 11 bases between.

The CDR3 protein is CASTPRGTPGGYTF. CDR3 nucleotides: TGTGCCAGCACGCCACGCGGAACCCCAGGGGGCTACACCTTC. The V and J genes are TRBV7-2 and TRBJ1-2, with TRBD1 as a possible D gene (5 bases). The germline V and J ends were trimmed by 7 bases and 8 bases, with 20 bases remaining between them. The CDR3 is 14 amino acids. From germline, CDR1 is SGHTA and CDR2 FQGNSA.

The chain carries TRBV6-2 or TRBV6-3 and TRBJ1-6; the match to TRBD1 covers 7 bases. The CDR3 loop spans 14 amino acids. V lost 0 bases, J lost 8 bases, and 1 base stayed unmatched. CDR1 is MNHEY and CDR2 is SVGEGT in the germline V gene. CDR3 sequence (DNA): TGTGCCAGCAGTTACTCAGGGGGCGATTCACCCCTCCACTTT. This codes for CASSYSGGDSPLHF.

V and J are TRBV27 and TRBJ2-5; no clear D gene. Trimming left V 0 bases short and J 5 bases short, with 16 bases between. Germline CDR1 and CDR2: MNHEY and SMNVEV (reference sequence). The CDR3 is 16 amino acids. The chain's CDR3 is CASSLSRSVSLETQYF. The DNA for the CDR3 is TGTGCCAGCAGTTTATCGAGGTCGGTTTCTTTGGAGACCCAGTACTTC.

V gene TRBV24-1 combines with J gene TRBJ2-3; 11 positions agree with TRBD2. CDR1 is KGHDR, CDR2 SFDVKD, per germline. The V gene end was trimmed by 5 bases and the J gene end by 6 bases; junction bases not matched to a gene: 15. The CDR3 is 18 amino acids. The CDR3 DNA follows: TGTGCCACCAGTGGCCGCCGGGGGACTAGCGGTTTCACCGATACGCAGTATTTT. This translates into CATSGRRGTSGFTDTQYF.

This clone was recorded a few times. The chain carries TRBV19 and TRBJ1-1; D gene ambiguous. This CDR3 is 12 amino acids long. The V and J ends lost 11 bases and 8 bases respectively, with 18 bases between them. Germline V lookup: CDR1 LNHDA, CDR2 SQIVND (reference sequence). CDR3 nucleotides: TGTGCCTCCGAGGGCGGGCCGTCAGAAGCTTTCTTT. It encodes CASEGGPSEAFF.

This sequence joins TRBV3-1 (or the pseudogene TRBV3-2) and TRBJ1-2, with D possibly TRBD1 on 5 matching bases. This CDR3 contains 15 residues. Trimming cost V 0 bases and J 7 bases, with 15 bases left between them. The germline V gene has CDR1 LGHDT and CDR2 YNNKEL (reference sequence). CDR3 DNA: TGTGCCAGCAGCCAAGATAATTTCGGGGGTAGTGGCTACACCTTC. Translation: CASSQDNFGGSGYTF.

This clone has a handful of counts. The V and J genes are TRBV5-1 and TRBJ2-5, with TRBD1 as a possible D gene (6 bases). Trimming stripped 0 bases from V and 3 bases from J, with 18 bases between. This CDR3 has 17 amino acids. The germline gives CDR1 SGHRS, CDR2 YFSETQ. The DNA of the CDR3 is TGCGCCAGCAGCTTGGCCGGAAACAGGGTCGGTGAAGAGACCCAGTACTTC. Encoded protein: CASSLAGNRVGEETQYF.

The chain is built from TRBV3-1 (or the pseudogene TRBV3-2) and TRBJ2-7, with 8 bases identical to TRBD1. Trimming cost V 6 bases and J 3 bases; bases outside gene matches: 10. This CDR3 is 15 amino acids long. Germline V gene lookup returns CDR1 LGHDT and CDR2 YNNKEL (reference sequence). CDR3 region: CASSRNRDRYYEQYF. The CDR3, as DNA: TGTGCCAGCAGTCGAAACCGGGACAGGTACTACGAGCAGTACTTC.

The sample holds a few counts of this clone. The rearrangement uses TRBV2 and TRBJ1-4, with a weak D call TRBD1 (5 bases). The germline V gene has CDR1 SNHLY and CDR2 FYNNEI. The CDR3 loop spans 16 amino acids. V was pared by 6 bases and J by 3 bases, with 17 bases between. The CDR3: CASRDVYRSPNEKLFF. The CDR3 DNA sequence: TGTGCCAGCAGAGACGTATACAGGAGTCCTAATGAAAAACTGTTTTTT.

V and J are TRBV3-1 (or the pseudogene TRBV3-2) and TRBJ2-3; D is ambiguous. Germline CDR1 LGHDT, CDR2 YNNKEL (reference sequence). The CDR3 has 16 residues. The V and J ends lost 4 bases and 4 bases respectively, with 18 bases between them. The CDR3 DNA is TGTGCCAGCAGCCGTCGACAAGCATTTGGCGCAGATACGCAGTATTTT. This sequence encodes CASSRRQAFGADTQYF.

V and J are TRBV28 and TRBJ1-6, with 7 bases aligning to TRBD1. J gave up 11 bases and V 8 bases, and 12 bases lay outside the gene matches. This CDR3 is 14 amino acids long. Germline loops: CDR1 MDHEN, CDR2 SYDVKM. As DNA, the CDR3 is TGTGCCAGCGGCCTGACAGGGAGTATTACACCCCTCCACTTT. Residues: CASGLTGSITPLHF.

This chain uses TRBV28 with TRBJ1-5; TRBD1 matches 10 bases. After removal of 6 bases from V and 5 bases from J, the junction contained 22 bases not matched to a gene. CDR1 is MDHEN, CDR2 SYDVKM, per germline. The CDR3 runs 20 residues. The CDR3 bases are TGTGCCAGCAGCCCTAACCGCGGGACAGGGGTGAATATGGGAGATCAGCCCCAGCATTTT. Translating it yields CASSPNRGTGVNMGDQPQHF.

This rearrangement joins TRBV28 to TRBJ2-1; 10 nucleotides align to TRBD2. The CDR3 extends over 17 amino acids. The junction had 8 bases not matched to a gene; V was cut back by 1 base and J by 5 bases. Germline CDR1 reads MDHEN; CDR2 reads SYDVKM. Here the CDR3 reads CASSLSTLAGDHNEQFF. The CDR3 coding sequence is TGTGCCAGCAGTTTATCCACCCTAGCGGGAGACCACAATGAGCAGTTCTTC.